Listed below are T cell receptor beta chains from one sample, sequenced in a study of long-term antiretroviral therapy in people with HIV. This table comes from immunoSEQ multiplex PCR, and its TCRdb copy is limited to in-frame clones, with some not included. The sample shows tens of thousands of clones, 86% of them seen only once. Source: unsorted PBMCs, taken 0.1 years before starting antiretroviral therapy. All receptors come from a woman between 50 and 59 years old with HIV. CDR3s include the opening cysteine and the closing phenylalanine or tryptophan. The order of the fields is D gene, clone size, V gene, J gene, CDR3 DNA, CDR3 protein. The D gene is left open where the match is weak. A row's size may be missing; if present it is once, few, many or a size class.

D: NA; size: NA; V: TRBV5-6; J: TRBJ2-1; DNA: TGTGCCAGCAGCCCCCAATTCGACAATGAGCAGTTCTTC; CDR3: CASSPQFDNEQFF
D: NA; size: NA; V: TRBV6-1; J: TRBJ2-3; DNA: TGTGCCAGCAGTCCGGGACGTAGGACCACAGATACGCAGTATTTT; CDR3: CASSPGRRTTDTQYF
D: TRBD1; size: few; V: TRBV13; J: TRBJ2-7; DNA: TGTGCCAGCAGCCTAGGACAGGGGGCCGCTCGGGAGCAGTACTTC; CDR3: CASSLGQGAAREQYF
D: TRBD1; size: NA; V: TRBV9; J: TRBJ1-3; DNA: TGTGCCAGCAGCGTAGAGACAGGGGTTGGAAACACCATATATTTT; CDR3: CASSVETGVGNTIYF
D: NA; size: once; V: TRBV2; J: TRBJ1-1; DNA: TGTGCCAGCAAGATACAGGGTAACACTGAAGCTTTCTTT; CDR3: CASKIQGNTEAFF
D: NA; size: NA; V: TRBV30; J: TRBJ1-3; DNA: TGTGCCTGGAGGTCCGAGGAGGGCGCTGGAAACACCATATATTTT; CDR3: CAWRSEEGAGNTIYF
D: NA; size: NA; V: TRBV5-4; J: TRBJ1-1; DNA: TGTGCCAGCAGTTCTCCAAGGGGGAACACTGAAGCTTTCTTT; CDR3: CASSSPRGNTEAFF
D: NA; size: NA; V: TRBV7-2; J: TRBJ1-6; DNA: TGTGCCAGCAGCTTCTCACAGGAGAATTCACCCCTCCACTTT; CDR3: CASSFSQENSPLHF
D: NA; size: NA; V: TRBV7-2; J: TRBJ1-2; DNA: TGTGCCAGCAGCTTAGTATTGAACAGTTTAAACTATGGCTACACCTTC; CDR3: CASSLVLNSLNYGYTF
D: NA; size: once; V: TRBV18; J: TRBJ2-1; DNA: TGTGCCAGCTCACGTGTTCTGGCCCACAATGAGCAGTTCTTC; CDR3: CASSRVLAHNEQFF
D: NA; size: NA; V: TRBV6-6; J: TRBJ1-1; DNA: TGTGCCAGCAGTTACCCCCAGCGGGTGAACACTGAAGCTTTCTTT; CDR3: CASSYPQRVNTEAFF
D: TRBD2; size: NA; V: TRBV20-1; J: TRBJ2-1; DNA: TGCAGTGCTAGCGGGGGGAATGAGCAGTTCTTC; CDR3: CSASGGNEQFF
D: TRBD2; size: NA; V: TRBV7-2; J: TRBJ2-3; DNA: TGTGCCAGCAGCTTAGTCGGGGGGGCAGATACGCAGTATTTT; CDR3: CASSLVGGADTQYF
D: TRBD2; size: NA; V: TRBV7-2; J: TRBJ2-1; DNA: TGTGCCAGTCCGCCCCTAGCGGGGGTGTACAATGAGCAGTTCTTC; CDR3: CASPPLAGVYNEQFF
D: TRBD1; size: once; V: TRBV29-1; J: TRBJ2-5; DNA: TGCAGCGTTGAAGAAGAGGGACAGGGGGAGACCCAGTACTTC; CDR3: CSVEEEGQGETQYF
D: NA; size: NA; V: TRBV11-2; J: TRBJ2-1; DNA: TGTGCCAGCAGCTTAATATCTTTCGGCCAAACCTACAATGAGCAGTTCTTC; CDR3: CASSLISFGQTYNEQFF
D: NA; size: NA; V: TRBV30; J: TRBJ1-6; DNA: TGTGCCTGGAGTGGGCCGGGGGCGGGTAATTCACCCCTCCACTTT; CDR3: CAWSGPGAGNSPLHF
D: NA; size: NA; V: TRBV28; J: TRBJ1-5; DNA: TGTGCCAGCAGTCCGCCGTCCAGGGTTAGGAGCAATCAGCCCCAGCATTTT; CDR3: CASSPPSRVRSNQPQHF
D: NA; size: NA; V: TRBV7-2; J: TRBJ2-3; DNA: TGTGCCAGCAGCACCGGGACCGGCACAGATACGCAGTATTTT; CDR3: CASSTGTGTDTQYF
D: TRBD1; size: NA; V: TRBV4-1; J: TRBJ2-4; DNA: TGCGCCAGCAGCCATGCCCCCGGGACAGATATAGCCAAAAACATTCAGTACTTC; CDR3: CASSHAPGTDIAKNIQYF
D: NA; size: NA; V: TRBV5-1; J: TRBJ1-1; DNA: TGCGCCAGCAGCTTGGACCTGATGAACACTGAAGCTTTCTTT; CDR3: CASSLDLMNTEAFF
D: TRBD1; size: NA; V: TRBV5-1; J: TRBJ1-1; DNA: TGCGCCAGCAGCTTCTCCAGGGACAGCGAAGCTTTCTTT; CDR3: CASSFSRDSEAFF
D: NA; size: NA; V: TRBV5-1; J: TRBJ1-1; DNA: TGCGCCAGCAGTCAGGCCGTAGAGAACACTGAAGCTTTCTTT; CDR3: CASSQAVENTEAFF
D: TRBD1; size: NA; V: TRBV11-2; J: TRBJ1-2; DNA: TGTGCCAGCAGCGCCCTAAGGACAGGGGATGGCTACACCTTC; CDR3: CASSALRTGDGYTF
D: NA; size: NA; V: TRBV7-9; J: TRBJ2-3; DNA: TGTGCCAGCAGCTTATTGGGCGATACGCAGTATTTT; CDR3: CASSLLGDTQYF
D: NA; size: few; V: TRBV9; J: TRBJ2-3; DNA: TGTGCCAGCAGCGTAGGAGCGGCAGATACGCAGTATTTT; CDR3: CASSVGAADTQYF
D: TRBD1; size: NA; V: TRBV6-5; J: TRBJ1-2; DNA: TGTGCCAGCAGTTACGAACAGGGGGCGAAAGGCTACACCTTC; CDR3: CASSYEQGAKGYTF
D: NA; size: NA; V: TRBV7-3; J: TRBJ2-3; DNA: TGTGCCAGCAGCTTAACCCCCACAGATACGCAGTATTTT; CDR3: CASSLTPTDTQYF
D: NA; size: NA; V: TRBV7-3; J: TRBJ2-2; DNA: TGTGCCAGCAGCCGGTGGAGAGACACCGGGGAGCTGTTTTTT; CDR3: CASSRWRDTGELFF
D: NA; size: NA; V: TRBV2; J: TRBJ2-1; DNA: TGTGCCAGCAGTGCCCGGGTCAGCTCCTACAATGAGCAGTTCTTC; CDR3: CASSARVSSYNEQFF
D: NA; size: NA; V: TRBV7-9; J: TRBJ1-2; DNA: TGTGCCAGCAGCTTACCCCAAAGAGGCTACACCTTC; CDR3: CASSLPQRGYTF
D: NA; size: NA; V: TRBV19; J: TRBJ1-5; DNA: TGTGCCAGTAGTGTTTGGGATAGCAATCAGCCCCAGCATTTT; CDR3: CASSVWDSNQPQHF
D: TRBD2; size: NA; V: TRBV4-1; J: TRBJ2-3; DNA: TGCGCCAGCAGCCAATACGAGCGGGGGGGGCTAGATACGCAGTATTTT; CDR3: CASSQYERGGLDTQYF
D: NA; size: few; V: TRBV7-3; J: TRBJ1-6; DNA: TGTGCCAGCAGGTCTAGCCGAGCGGAGGTCGGACCCCTCCACTTT; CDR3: CASRSSRAEVGPLHF
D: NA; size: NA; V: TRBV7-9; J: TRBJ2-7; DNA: TGTGCCAGCAGCTTAGGCAGGGCAGGCTACGAGCAGTACTTC; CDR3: CASSLGRAGYEQYF
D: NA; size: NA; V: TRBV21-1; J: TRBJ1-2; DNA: TGTGCCAGCAGCAAAAGAGAGGTGGGACAGAATAATAGATATGGCTACACCTTC; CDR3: CASSKREVGQNNRYGYTF
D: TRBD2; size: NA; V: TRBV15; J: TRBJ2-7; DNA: TGTGCCACCAGTGCTCTGGAAGCGGGGTTCGACGAGCAGTACTTC; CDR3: CATSALEAGFDEQYF
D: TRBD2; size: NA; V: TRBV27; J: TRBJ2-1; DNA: TGTGCCAGCAGTGCTAGCGGCTCCTACAATGAGCAGTTCTTC; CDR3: CASSASGSYNEQFF
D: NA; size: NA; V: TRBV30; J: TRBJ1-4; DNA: TGTGCCTGGTCGGGACGGGCTAATGAAAAACTGTTTTTT; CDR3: CAWSGRANEKLFF
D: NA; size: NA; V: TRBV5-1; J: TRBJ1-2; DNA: TGCGCCAGCAGCTCGGGGGCGGGGGCTGGCTACACCTTC; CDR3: CASSSGAGAGYTF
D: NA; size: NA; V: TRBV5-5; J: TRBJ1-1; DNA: TGTGCCAGCAGCCTGACAAGCAAGAGTACTGAAGCTTTCTTT; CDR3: CASSLTSKSTEAFF
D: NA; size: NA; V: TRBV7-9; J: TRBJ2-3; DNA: TGTGCCAGCAGCTTAGCCTGGGCCCCCACAGATACGCAGTATTTT; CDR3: CASSLAWAPTDTQYF
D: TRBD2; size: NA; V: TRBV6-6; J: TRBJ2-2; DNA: TGTGCCACCCAAACCCGGCTAGCGGAGACCACCGGGGAGCTGTTTTTT; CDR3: CATQTRLAETTGELFF
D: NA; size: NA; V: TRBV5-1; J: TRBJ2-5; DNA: TGCGCCAGCACACAGACCGGACGTAAAACCCAAGAGACCCAGTACTTC; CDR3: CASTQTGRKTQETQYF
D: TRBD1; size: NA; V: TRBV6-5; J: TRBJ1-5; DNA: TGTGCCAGCAGTTACACAGGGGACAGTAAGGAGCCCCAGCATTTT; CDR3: CASSYTGDSKEPQHF
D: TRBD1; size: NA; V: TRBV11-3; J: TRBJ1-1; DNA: TGTGCCAGCAGCCCTGGGGGGACAGGGTCTGACACTGAAGCTTTCTTT; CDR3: CASSPGGTGSDTEAFF
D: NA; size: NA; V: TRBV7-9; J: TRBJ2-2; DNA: TGTGCCAGCAGCAGCGGGTCCGGGGAGCTGTTTTTT; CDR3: CASSSGSGELFF
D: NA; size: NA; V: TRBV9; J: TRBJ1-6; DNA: TGTGCCAGCAGCGTAGCTACTGGGGGGATTTATGGTAATTCACCCCTCCACTTT; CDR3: CASSVATGGIYGNSPLHF
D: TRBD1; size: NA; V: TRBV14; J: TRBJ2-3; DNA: TGTGCCAGCAGCCTGTCCAGGACAGGGGAGACAGATACGCAGTATTTT; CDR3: CASSLSRTGETDTQYF
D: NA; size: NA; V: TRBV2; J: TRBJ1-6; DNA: TGTGCCAGCAGTGAATATGGGGATTCACCCCTCCACTTT; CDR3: CASSEYGDSPLHF
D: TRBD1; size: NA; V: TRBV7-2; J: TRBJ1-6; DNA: TGTGCCAGCAGCTTGGGACAGAGCTATTCACCCCTCCACTTT; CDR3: CASSLGQSYSPLHF
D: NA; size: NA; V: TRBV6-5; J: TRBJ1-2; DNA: TGTGCCAGCAGTTACCATGGGGTTTTGGATGGCTACACCTTC; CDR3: CASSYHGVLDGYTF
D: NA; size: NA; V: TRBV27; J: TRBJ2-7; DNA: TGTGCCAGCAGTTTTATTCCCTACGAGCAGTACTTC; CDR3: CASSFIPYEQYF
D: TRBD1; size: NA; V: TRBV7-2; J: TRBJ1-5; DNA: TGTGCCAGCAGCGATGGGGGACAGCACAATCAGCCCCAGCATTTT; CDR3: CASSDGGQHNQPQHF
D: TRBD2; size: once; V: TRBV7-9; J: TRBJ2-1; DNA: TGTGCCAGCCATACTAGCGGGGTGTACAATGAGCAGTTCTTC; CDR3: CASHTSGVYNEQFF
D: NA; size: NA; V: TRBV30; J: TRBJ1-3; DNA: TGTGCCCGCCAGATCGGACGGGAAACCTCTGGAAACACCATATATTTT; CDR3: CARQIGRETSGNTIYF
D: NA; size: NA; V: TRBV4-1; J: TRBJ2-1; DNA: TGCGCCAGCAGCCAAGATCCCCCCAGGGGCGTAGGGGGATCCTACAATGAGCAGTTCTTC; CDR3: CASSQDPPRGVGGSYNEQFF
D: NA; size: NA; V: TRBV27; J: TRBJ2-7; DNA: TGTGCCAGCAGTTCACGAGAGGGGTACGAGCAGTACTTC; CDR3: CASSSREGYEQYF
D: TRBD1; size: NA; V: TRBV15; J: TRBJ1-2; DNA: TGTGCCACCAGCAGATCCACCGGACAGGGATGGGCAGGTGGCTACACCTTC; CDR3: CATSRSTGQGWAGGYTF